This T cell receptor (beta chain) was found in a study of cytomegalovirus exposure and HLA in healthy donors. In the PCR, 60 Vbeta and 13 Jbeta primers were used. Measured with immunoSEQ multiplex PCR; TCRdb has only the in-frame clones, and not every one. Its table lists 85,000 or so clones. CDR1 is LGHNA, CDR2 YNFKEQ, per germline. V was pared by 4 bases and J by 5 bases, with 20 bases of the junction left unmatched. The length of the CDR3 is 19 residues. Sample: PBMCs. The chain recombines TRBV4-2 with TRBJ2-1, with 7 nucleotides matching TRBD2. The receptor was isolated from a woman in her twenties or thirties in good health and CMV-seronegative. For the CDR3, the DNA is TGTGCCAGCAGCCTGGGTACCAGGCTTGAGCGGGGATACGACAATGAGCAGTTCTTC. Protein product: CASSLGTRLERGYDNEQFF.